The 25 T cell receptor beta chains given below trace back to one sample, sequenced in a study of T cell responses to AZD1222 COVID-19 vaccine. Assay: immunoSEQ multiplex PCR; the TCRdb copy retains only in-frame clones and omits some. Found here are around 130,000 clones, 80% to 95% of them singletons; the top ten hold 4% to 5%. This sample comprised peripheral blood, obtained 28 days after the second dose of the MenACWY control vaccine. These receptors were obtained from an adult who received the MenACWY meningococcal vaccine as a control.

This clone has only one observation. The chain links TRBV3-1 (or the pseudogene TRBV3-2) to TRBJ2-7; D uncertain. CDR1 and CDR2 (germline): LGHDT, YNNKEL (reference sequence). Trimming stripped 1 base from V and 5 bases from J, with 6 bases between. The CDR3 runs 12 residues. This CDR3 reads CASSQVSNEQYF. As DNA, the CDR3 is TGTGCCAGCAGCCAAGTCAGTAACGAGCAGTACTTC.

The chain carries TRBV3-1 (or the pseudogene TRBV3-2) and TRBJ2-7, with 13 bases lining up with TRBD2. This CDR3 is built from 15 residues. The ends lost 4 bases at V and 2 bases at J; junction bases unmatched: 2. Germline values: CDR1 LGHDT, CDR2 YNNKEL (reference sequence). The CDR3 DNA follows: TGTGCCAGCAGCCCGGGGACTAGCGGGACCTACGAGCAGTACTTC. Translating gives CASSPGTSGTYEQYF.

The CDR3: CASSPFAGGQETQYF. The CDR3 DNA is TGTGCCAGCTCACCTTTTGCAGGAGGCCAAGAGACCCAGTACTTC. The chain recombines TRBV18 with TRBJ2-5, with D possibly matching TRBD2 (5 bases). Germline V CDR1 and CDR2: KGHSH, LQKENI. CDR3 length: 15 residues. Trimming took off 3 bases at V and 1 base at J, with 12 bases between the two ends.

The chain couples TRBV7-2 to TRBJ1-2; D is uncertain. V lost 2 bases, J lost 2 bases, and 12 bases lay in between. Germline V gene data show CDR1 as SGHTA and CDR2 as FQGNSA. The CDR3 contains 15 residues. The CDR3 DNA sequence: TGTGCCAGCAGCTTAAATGCGCCCGGAAACTATGGCTACACCTTC. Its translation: CASSLNAPGNYGYTF.

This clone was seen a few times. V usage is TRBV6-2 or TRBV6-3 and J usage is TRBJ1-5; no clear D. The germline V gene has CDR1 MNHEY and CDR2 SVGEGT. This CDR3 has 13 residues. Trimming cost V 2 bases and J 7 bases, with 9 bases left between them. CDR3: CASSYAPQQPQHF. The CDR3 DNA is TGTGCCAGCAGTTACGCCCCACAACAGCCCCAGCATTTT.

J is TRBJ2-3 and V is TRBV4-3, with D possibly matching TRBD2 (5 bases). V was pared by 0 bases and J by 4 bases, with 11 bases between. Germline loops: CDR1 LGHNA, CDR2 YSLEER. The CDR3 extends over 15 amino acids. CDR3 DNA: TGCGCCAGCAGCCAAGAGACTAACCGGGCAGATACGCAGTATTTT. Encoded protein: CASSQETNRADTQYF.

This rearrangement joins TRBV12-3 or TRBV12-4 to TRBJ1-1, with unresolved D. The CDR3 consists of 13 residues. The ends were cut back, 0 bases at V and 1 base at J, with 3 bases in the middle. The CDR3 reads CASSLAGNTEAFF. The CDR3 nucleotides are TGTGCCAGCAGTTTAGCGGGGAACACTGAAGCTTTCTTT.

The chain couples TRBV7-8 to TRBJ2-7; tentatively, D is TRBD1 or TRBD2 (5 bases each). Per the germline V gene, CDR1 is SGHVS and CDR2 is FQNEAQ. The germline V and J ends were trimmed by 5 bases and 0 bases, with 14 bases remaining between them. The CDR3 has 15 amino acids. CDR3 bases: TGTGCCAGCAGCCCGAACGAGGGGAGCTCCTACGAGCAGTACTTC. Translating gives CASSPNEGSSYEQYF.

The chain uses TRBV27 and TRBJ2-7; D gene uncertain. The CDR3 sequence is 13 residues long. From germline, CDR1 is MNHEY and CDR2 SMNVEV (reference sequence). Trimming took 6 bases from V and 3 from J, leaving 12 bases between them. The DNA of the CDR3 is TGTGCCAGCAGGGAAATAAATAGCTACGAGCAGTACGTC. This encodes CASREINSYEQYV.

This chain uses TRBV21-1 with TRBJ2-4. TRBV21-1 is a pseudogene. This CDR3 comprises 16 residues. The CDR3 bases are TGTGCCAGCAGACCAGTCCGGGACCTAGCCAAAAACATTCAGTACTTC. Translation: CASRPVRDLAKNIQYF.

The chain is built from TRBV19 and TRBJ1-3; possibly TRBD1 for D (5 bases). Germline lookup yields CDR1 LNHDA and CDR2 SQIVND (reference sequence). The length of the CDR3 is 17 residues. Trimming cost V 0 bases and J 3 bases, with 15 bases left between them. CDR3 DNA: TGTGCCAGTAGTATAGATCTTTCAGCGGGGCGTGGAAACACCATATATTTT. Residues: CASSIDLSAGRGNTIYF.

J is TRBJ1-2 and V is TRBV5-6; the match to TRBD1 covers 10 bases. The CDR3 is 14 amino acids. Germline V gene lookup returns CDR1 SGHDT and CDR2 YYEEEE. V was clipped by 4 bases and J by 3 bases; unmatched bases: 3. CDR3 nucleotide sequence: TGTGCCAGCAGCGACAGGGGGCGAGACTATGGCTACACCTTC. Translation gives CASSDRGRDYGYTF. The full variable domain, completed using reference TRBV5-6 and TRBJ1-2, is DAGVTQSPTHLIKTRGQQVTLRCSPKSGHDTVSWYQQALGQGPQFIFQYYEEEERQRGNFPDRFSGHQFPNYSSELNVNALLLGDSALYLCASSDRGRDYGYTFGSGTRLTVV.

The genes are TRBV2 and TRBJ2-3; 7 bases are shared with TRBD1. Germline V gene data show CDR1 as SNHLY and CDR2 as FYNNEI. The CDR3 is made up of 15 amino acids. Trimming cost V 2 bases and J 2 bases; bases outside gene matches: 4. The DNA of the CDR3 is TGTGCCAGCAGTGAATACAGGGGCCCCACAGATACGCAGTATTTT. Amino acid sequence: CASSEYRGPTDTQYF.

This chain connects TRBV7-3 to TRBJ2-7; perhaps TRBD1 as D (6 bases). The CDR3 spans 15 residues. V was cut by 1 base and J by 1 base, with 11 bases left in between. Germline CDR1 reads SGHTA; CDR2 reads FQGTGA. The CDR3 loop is CASSLKAGASYEQYF. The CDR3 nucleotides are TGTGCCAGCAGCTTAAAGGCAGGGGCTTCCTACGAGCAGTACTTC.

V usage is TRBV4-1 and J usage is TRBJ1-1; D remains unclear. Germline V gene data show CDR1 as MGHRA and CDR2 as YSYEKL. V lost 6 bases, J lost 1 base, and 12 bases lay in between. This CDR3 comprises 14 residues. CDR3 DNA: TGCGCCAGCAGGGGTGAGCGGGCGAACACTGAAGCTTTCTTT. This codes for CASRGERANTEAFF.

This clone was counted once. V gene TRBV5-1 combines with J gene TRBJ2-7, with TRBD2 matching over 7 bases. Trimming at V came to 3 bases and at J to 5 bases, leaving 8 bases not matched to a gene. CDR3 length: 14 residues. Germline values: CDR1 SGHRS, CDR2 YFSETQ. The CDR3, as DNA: TGCGCCAGCAGCTACACAAGCGGGAACGACGAGCAGTACTTC. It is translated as CASSYTSGNDEQYF.

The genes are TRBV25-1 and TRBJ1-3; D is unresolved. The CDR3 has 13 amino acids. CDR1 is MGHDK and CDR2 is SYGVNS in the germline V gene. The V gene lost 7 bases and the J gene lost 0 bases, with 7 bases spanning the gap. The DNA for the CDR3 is TGTGCCAGCAAAGACACCTCTGGAAACACCATATATTTT. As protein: CASKDTSGNTIYF.

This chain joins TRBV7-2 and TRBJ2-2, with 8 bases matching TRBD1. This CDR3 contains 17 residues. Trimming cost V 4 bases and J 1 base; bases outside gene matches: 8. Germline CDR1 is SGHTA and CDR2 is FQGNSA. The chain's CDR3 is CASSSDRVMRNTGELFF. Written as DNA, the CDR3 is TGTGCCAGCAGCTCGGACAGGGTAATGCGGAACACCGGGGAGCTGTTTTTT.

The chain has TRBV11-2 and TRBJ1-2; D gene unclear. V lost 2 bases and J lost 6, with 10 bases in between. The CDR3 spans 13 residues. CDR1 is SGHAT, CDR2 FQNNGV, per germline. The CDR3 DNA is TGTGCCAGCAGCTTAAGGGCAGACAATGGCTACACCTTC. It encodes CASSLRADNGYTF.

The DNA for the CDR3 is TGTGCCAGCAGTTTTAAGGGATATAGCAATCAGCCCCAGCATTTT. Residues: CASSFKGYSNQPQHF. The chain joins TRBV28 to TRBJ1-5; D unclear. CDR1 is MDHEN, CDR2 SYDVKM, per germline. V dropped 3 bases and J dropped 0 bases, with 9 bases sitting between them. The CDR3 consists of 15 residues.

The DNA for the CDR3 is TGTGCCAGCTCACCGGGACAGGGGTCCGGTCAGCCCCAGCATTTT. It specifies CASSPGQGSGQPQHF. The V and J genes are TRBV18 and TRBJ1-5; the match to TRBD1 covers 10 bases. J lost 6 bases, V lost 3 bases, and 5 bases had no gene match. Germline-derived CDR1 and CDR2 are KGHSH and LQKENI. The CDR3 has 15 amino acids. The full variable domain, rest sourced from reference TRBV18 and TRBJ1-5, is NAGVMQNPRHLVRRRGQEARLRCSPMKGHSHVYWYRQLPEEGLKFMVYLQKENIIDESGMPKERFSAEFPKEGPSILRIQQVVRGDSAAYFCASSPGQGSGQPQHFGDGTRLSIL.

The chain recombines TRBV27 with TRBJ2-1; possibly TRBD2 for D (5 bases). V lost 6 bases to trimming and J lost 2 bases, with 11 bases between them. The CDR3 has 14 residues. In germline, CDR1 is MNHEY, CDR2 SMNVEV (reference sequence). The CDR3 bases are TGTGCCAGCAGCGAGGGAAATCCCTACAATGAGCAGTTCTTC. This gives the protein CASSEGNPYNEQFF.

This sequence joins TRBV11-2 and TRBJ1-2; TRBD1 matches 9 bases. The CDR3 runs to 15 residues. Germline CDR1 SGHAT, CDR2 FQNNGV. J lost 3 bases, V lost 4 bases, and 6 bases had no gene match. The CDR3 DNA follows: TGTGCCAGCAGCTCAACAGGGGGCGGCGACTATGGCTACACCTTC. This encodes CASSSTGGGDYGYTF. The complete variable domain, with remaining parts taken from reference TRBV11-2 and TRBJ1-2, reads EAGVAQSPRYKIIEKRQSVAFWCNPISGHATLYWYQQILGQGPKLLIQFQNNGVVDDSQLPKDRFSAERLKGVDSTLKIQPAKLEDSAVYLCASSSTGGGDYGYTFGSGTRLTVV.

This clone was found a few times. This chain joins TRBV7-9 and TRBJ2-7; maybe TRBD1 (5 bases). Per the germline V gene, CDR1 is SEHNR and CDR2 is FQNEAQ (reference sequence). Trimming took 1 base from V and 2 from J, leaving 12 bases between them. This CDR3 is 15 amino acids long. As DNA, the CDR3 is TGTGCCAGCAGCTTAGTCCGAACAGGTACCTACGAGCAGTACTTC. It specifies CASSLVRTGTYEQYF. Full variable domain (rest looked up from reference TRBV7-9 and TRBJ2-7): DTGVSQNPRHKITKRGQNVTFRCDPISEHNRLYWYRQTLGQGPEFLTYFQNEAQLEKSRLLSDRFSAERPKGSFSTLEIQRTEQGDSAMYLCASSLVRTGTYEQYFGPGTRLTVT.

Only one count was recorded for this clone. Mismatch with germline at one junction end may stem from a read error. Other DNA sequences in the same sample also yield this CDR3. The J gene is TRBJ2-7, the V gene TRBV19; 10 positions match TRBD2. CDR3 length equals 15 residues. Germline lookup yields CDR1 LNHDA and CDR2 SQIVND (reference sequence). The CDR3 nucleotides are TGTGCCAGTAGGGCTAGCGGGAGTCCAATTGACGAGCAGTACTTT. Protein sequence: CASRASGSPIDEQYF.